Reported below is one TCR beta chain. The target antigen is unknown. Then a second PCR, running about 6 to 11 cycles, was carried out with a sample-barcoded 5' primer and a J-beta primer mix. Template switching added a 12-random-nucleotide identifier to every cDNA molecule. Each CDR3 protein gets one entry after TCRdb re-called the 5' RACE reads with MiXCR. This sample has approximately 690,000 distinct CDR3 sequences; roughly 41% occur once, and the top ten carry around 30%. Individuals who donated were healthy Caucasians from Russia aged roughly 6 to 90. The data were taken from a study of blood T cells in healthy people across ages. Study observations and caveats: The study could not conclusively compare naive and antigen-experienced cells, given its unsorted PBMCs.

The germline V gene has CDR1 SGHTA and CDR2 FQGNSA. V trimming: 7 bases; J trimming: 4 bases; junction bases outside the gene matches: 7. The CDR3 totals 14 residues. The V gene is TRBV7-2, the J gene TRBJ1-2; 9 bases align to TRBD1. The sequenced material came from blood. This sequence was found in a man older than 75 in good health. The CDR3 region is CASTPGGQGYGYTF. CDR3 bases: TGTGCCAGCACTCCGGGGGGACAGGGCTATGGCTACACCTTC.